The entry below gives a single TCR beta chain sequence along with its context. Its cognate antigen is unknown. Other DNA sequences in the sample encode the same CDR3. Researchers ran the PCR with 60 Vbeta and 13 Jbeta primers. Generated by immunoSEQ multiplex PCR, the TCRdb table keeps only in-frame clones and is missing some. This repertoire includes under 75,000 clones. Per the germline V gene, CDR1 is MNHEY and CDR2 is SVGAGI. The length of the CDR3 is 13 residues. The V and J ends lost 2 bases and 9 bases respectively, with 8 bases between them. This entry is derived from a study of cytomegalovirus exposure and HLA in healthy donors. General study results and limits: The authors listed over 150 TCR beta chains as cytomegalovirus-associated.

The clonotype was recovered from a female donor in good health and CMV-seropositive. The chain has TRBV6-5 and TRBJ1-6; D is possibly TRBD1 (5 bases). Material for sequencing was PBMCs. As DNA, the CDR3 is TGTGCCAGCAGTTACGGACATTCTTCACCCCTCCACTTT. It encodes CASSYGHSSPLHF.